Listed here are 15 T cell receptor beta chains from one sample, sequenced in a study of blood T cell repertoires in COVID-19 (dated by TCRdb to about 2020). Libraries were constructed by the immunoSEQ multiplex PCR assay. The clones in this table, taken by TCRdb from immuneACCESS, are in-frame only. Not every clone is retained; where verified, under half of the shortfall comes from an unresolved V gene, and the cause of the rest is unknown. The sample has about 240,000 clones on record, 70% to 90% of them singletons. The ten largest clones take up about 3.5% of the sample. Material for sequencing was PBMCs or T cells enriched from blood (not recorded which). These receptors all stem from a woman in her forties with acute COVID-19.

The chain links TRBV10-3 to TRBJ1-6, with TRBD1 matching 10 bases. V gave up 6 bases and J gave up 9 bases; unmatched junction bases: 5. The germline CDR1 and CDR2 sequences are ENHRY and SYGVKD. This CDR3 has 14 amino acids. CDR3 residues: CAIRLGDRGSPLHF. CDR3 DNA sequence: TGTGCCATCAGATTGGGGGACAGGGGTTCACCCCTCCACTTT.

This clone was detected once. The chain combines TRBV7-9 with TRBJ1-3; no clear D. The ends were cut back, 8 bases at V and 8 bases at J, with 16 bases in the middle. The CDR3 totals 13 residues. The germline V gene encodes CDR1 SEHNR and CDR2 FQNEAQ (reference sequence). The DNA for the CDR3 is TGTGCCAGCCATCGGGGAACCGGGGACACCATATATTTT. This sequence encodes CASHRGTGDTIYF.

This chain links TRBV5-1 with TRBJ1-1; D gene ambiguous. The V end was cut by 4 bases, the J end by 7 bases, with 20 bases between. CDR3 length: 15 amino acids. CDR1 is SGHRS and CDR2 is YFSETQ in the germline V gene. The CDR3 sequence: CASSPLQEVGLEAFF. The CDR3, as DNA: TGCGCCAGCAGCCCACTTCAGGAGGTAGGGCTTGAAGCTTTCTTT.

The V and J genes are TRBV15 and TRBJ1-5; TRBD1 might be the D (6 bases). The germline V gene has CDR1 LNHNV and CDR2 YYDKDF (reference sequence). There are 14 residues in the CDR3. Trimming took 3 bases from V and 5 from J, leaving 11 bases between them. The CDR3 region is CATSSWGLDQPQHF. CDR3 coding DNA: TGTGCCACCAGCAGTTGGGGGCTGGATCAGCCCCAGCATTTT. The whole variable domain, filled in from reference TRBV15 and TRBJ1-5, reads DAMVIQNPRYQVTQFGKPVTLSCSQTLNHNVMYWYQQKSSQAPKLLFHYYDKDFNNEADTPDNFQSRRPNTSFCFLDIRSPGLGDTAMYLCATSSWGLDQPQHFGDGTRLSIL.

The chain uses TRBV7-9 and TRBJ2-7; tentatively, D is TRBD2 (6 bases). Germline V gene data show CDR1 as SEHNR and CDR2 as FQNEAQ (reference sequence). The V end lost 0 bases, the J end lost 5 bases, and 14 bases lay between the germline ends. The CDR3 has 15 residues. CDR3: CASSLAIPTRHEQYF. The CDR3 nucleotides read TGTGCCAGCAGCTTAGCGATCCCGACTAGGCACGAGCAGTACTTC.

The chain combines TRBV12-3 or TRBV12-4 with TRBJ2-3; D is possibly TRBD1 (6 bases). CDR3 size: 13 residues. V was pared by 4 bases and J by 4 bases, with 9 bases between. CDR3 nucleotide sequence: TGTGCCAGCAGTTCAGGGGTCGCAGATACGCAGTATTTT. It yields the protein CASSSGVADTQYF.

The CDR3 DNA reads TGTGCCAGCAGTTTTCAGGTGGATGAAAAACTGTTTTTT. It encodes CASSFQVDEKLFF. V usage is TRBV12-3 or TRBV12-4 and J usage is TRBJ1-4; D remains unclear. With 3 bases removed from V and 6 bases from J, the gap between germline ends came to 8 bases. There are 13 residues in the CDR3.

The chain combines TRBV7-9 with TRBJ1-1, with D unresolved. V was trimmed by 5 bases and J by 7 bases, leaving 11 bases between them. The CDR3 sequence is 12 residues long. The germline V gene encodes CDR1 SEHNR and CDR2 FQNEAQ (reference sequence). CDR3 sequence reads: CASSRLDSEAFF. For the CDR3, the DNA is TGTGCCAGCAGCCGACTTGATAGTGAAGCTTTCTTT.

V gene TRBV11-2 combines with J gene TRBJ1-1; 8 bases are a match to TRBD1. V shed 6 bases and J 6 bases; nucleotides not matched to a gene: 12. Germline CDR1 and CDR2: SGHAT and FQNNGV. The CDR3 runs to 15 residues. The CDR3 DNA reads as TGTGCCAGCAGGCTATCAGGGCAGGGGGCCCCTGAAGCTTTCTTT. It translates to CASRLSGQGAPEAFF. The full variable domain, its missing parts supplied by reference TRBV11-2 and TRBJ1-1, is EAGVAQSPRYKIIEKRQSVAFWCNPISGHATLYWYQQILGQGPKLLIQFQNNGVVDDSQLPKDRFSAERLKGVDSTLKIQPAKLEDSAVYLCASRLSGQGAPEAFFGQGTRLTVV.

This chain links TRBV6-2 or TRBV6-3 with TRBJ2-1; 9 bases align to TRBD2. V dropped 6 bases and J dropped 3; count of bases not matched to a gene: 3. CDR1 is MNHEY and CDR2 is SVGEGT in the germline V gene. The CDR3 is 14 amino acids. The DNA for the CDR3 is TGTGCCAGCAGCGATAGCGGGGGCTACAATGAGCAGTTCTTC. Its translation is CASSDSGGYNEQFF.

The chain combines TRBV6-5 with TRBJ2-7, with 7 bases identical to TRBD2. The V gene's germline CDR1 is MNHEY and CDR2 SVGAGI. V gave up 0 bases and J gave up 3 bases; unmatched junction bases: 8. CDR3 length: 16 residues. The CDR3: CASSYSSLASGYEQYF. The CDR3 nucleotides are TGTGCCAGCAGTTACTCGAGTTTGGCTAGCGGCTACGAGCAGTACTTC.

The rearrangement joins TRBV18 to TRBJ2-3, with 7 bases aligning to TRBD2. This CDR3 has 12 amino acids. The germline gives CDR1 KGHSH, CDR2 LQKENI. The trim removed 6 bases at V and 6 bases at J, leaving 3 bases unmatched. The CDR3 spells CASSGGSDTQYF. The CDR3 DNA reads as TGTGCCAGCTCGGGGGGGAGCGATACGCAGTATTTT.

The rearrangement joins TRBV24-1 to TRBJ2-1; 9 nucleotides match TRBD2. The germline CDR1 and CDR2 sequences are KGHDR and SFDVKD. The V segment lost 3 bases and the J segment 0 bases; nucleotides outside the gene matches: 2. CDR3 length: 16 residues. The CDR3 here is CATSDRSGSSYNEQFF. Written as DNA, the CDR3 is TGTGCCACCAGTGATCGTAGCGGGAGCTCCTACAATGAGCAGTTCTTC.

The chain has TRBV5-6 and TRBJ2-7; D is unresolved. CDR3 size: 13 residues. CDR1 is SGHDT and CDR2 is YYEEEE in the germline V gene. V lost 4 bases and J 1 base, leaving 9 bases between the germline ends. The CDR3, as DNA: TGTGCCAGCAGCCTATACCTATCCTACGAGCAGTACTTC. This sequence encodes CASSLYLSYEQYF. Based on the CDR3 plus reference TRBV5-6 and TRBJ2-7, the full variable domain is DAGVTQSPTHLIKTRGQQVTLRCSPKSGHDTVSWYQQALGQGPQFIFQYYEEEERQRGNFPDRFSGHQFPNYSSELNVNALLLGDSALYLCASSLYLSYEQYFGPGTRLTVT.

This clone has just one count. The chain is built from TRBV19 and TRBJ2-1; possible D gene TRBD2, 5 bases. The CDR3 extends over 15 amino acids. The V gene's germline CDR1 is LNHDA and CDR2 SQIVND (reference sequence). Trimming stripped 0 bases from V and 5 bases from J, with 11 bases between. The CDR3 sequence: CASSIDKRANNEQFF. The CDR3 bases are TGTGCCAGTAGTATAGATAAGAGGGCGAACAATGAGCAGTTCTTC.